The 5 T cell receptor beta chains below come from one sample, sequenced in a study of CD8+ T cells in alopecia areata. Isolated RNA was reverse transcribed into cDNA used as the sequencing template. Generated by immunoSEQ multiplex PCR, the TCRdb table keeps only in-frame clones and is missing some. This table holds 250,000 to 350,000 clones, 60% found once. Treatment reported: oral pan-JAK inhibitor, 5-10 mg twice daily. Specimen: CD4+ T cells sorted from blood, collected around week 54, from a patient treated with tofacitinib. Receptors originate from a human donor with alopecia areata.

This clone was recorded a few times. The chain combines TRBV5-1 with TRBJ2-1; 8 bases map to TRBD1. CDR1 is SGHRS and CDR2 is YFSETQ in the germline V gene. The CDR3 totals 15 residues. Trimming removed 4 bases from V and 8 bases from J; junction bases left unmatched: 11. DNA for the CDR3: TGCGCCAGCAGCCCGTTGAGACAGGGGATCGATGAGCAGTTCTTC. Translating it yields CASSPLRQGIDEQFF.

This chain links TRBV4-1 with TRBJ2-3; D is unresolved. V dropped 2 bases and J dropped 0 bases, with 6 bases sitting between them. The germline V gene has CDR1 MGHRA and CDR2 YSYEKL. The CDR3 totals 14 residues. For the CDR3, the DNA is TGCGCCAGCAGCCAATCTTCGAGCACAGATACGCAGTATTTT. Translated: CASSQSSSTDTQYF.

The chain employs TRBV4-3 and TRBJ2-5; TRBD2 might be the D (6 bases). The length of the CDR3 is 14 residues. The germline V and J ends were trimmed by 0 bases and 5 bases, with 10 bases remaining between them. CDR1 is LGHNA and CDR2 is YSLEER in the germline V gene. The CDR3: CASSQDRGRETQYF. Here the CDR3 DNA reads TGCGCCAGCAGCCAAGATAGAGGGAGGGAGACCCAGTACTTC.

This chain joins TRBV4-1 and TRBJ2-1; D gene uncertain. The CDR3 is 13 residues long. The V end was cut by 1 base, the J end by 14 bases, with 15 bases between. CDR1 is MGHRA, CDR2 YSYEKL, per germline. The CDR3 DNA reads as TGCGCCAGCAGCCAAGGATTGCAGGAACTGAAGTTCTTC. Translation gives CASSQGLQELKFF.

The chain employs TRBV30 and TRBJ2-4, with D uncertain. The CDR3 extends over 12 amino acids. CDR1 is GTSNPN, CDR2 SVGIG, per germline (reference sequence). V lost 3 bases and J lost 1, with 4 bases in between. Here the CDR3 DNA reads TGTGCCTGGAGGGGTGCCAAAAACATTCAGTACTTC. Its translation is CAWRGAKNIQYF.